This T cell receptor (beta chain) derives from a study of blood T cells in healthy people across ages. The donors, all healthy, were Caucasians living in Russia, aged roughly 6 to 100. Every donor gave approximately 10 milliliters of peripheral blood. Through a sample-barcoded 5' primer and a J-beta primer mix, a second PCR was run for roughly 6 to 11 cycles. TCRdb reanalysed the 5' RACE reads using MiXCR and keeps one entry per CDR3 protein. The table has about 1.5 million distinct CDR3 sequences, approximately 43% seen once. In regard to this clonotype: No antigen is known for it.

The study's findings and limits: Getting older went along with TCR beta diversity per million T cells dropping roughly linearly. Estimates of diversity drawn from one million T cells were considered underestimates.

CDR1 is DFQATT and CDR2 is SNEGSKA in the germline V gene (reference sequence). V was shortened by 0 bases and J by 4 bases, with 10 bases between the two germline ends. This CDR3 spans 14 amino acids. The TCR sequence derives from a woman aged 18 to 35 in good health. The material sequenced was blood. V gene TRBV20-1 combines with J gene TRBJ2-1; no reliable D call. DNA of the CDR3: TGCAGTGCTAGAGATCAGGTTCAATACAATGAGCAGTTCTTC. Protein sequence: CSARDQVQYNEQFF.